What follows are 30 T cell receptor beta chains derived from one specimen sequenced in a study of cytomegalovirus exposure and HLA in healthy donors. Primers included in the PCR were 60 Vbeta and 13 Jbeta primers. Assay: immunoSEQ multiplex PCR; the TCRdb copy retains only in-frame clones and omits some. This repertoire comprises about 120,000 clones; its ten largest clones make up around 3.9%. Sequenced sample: PBMCs. The receptors come from a man between 18 and 35 years old in good health and CMV-seronegative.

The chain uses TRBV6-1 and TRBJ1-5; TRBD1 might be the D (5 bases). CDR1 is MNHNS, CDR2 SASEGT, per germline. V lost 1 base and J 4 bases, leaving 8 bases between the germline ends. The CDR3 is 14 residues long. The CDR3 nucleotides are TGTGCCAGCAGTGAAGGTCCAGGGAATCAGCCCCAGCATTTT. Protein: CASSEGPGNQPQHF.

This sequence joins TRBV28 and TRBJ2-3, with D maybe TRBD2 (6 bases). Germline loops: CDR1 MDHEN, CDR2 SYDVKM. V dropped 2 bases and J dropped 4 bases, with 13 bases sitting between them. This CDR3 has 15 amino acids. The CDR3 DNA reads TGTGCCAGCAGTTTAGGGACCGGGAGCGCAGATACGCAGTATTTT. This gives the protein CASSLGTGSADTQYF.

This rearrangement joins TRBV6-6 to TRBJ1-1, with no clear D. Germline lookup yields CDR1 MNHNY and CDR2 SVGAGI (reference sequence). V was pared by 10 bases and J by 5 bases, with 5 bases between. The length of the CDR3 is 9 residues. This chain's CDR3 is CATGTEAFF. CDR3 DNA sequence: TGTGCCACCGGGACTGAAGCTTTCTTT.

The chain recombines TRBV9 with TRBJ2-1, with 8 bases matching TRBD2. J was trimmed by 3 bases and V by 4 bases; bases with no gene match: 12. Germline values: CDR1 SGDLS, CDR2 YYNGEE. This CDR3 contains 17 residues. The CDR3 reads CASSHGTQREIYNEQFF. The CDR3 region has the DNA TGTGCCAGCAGCCACGGAACCCAGCGGGAGATCTACAATGAGCAGTTCTTC.

The chain uses TRBV7-9 and TRBJ1-2, with TRBD1 identical over 8 bases. This CDR3 contains 15 residues. Germline CDR1 and CDR2: SEHNR and FQNEAQ (reference sequence). V dropped 5 bases and J dropped 3; count of bases not matched to a gene: 8. CDR3 in DNA: TGTGCCAGCAGCCCACAGGGGGTTAGGGACTATGGCTACACCTTC. Translated: CASSPQGVRDYGYTF.

V usage is TRBV28 and J usage is TRBJ2-2; the match to TRBD2 covers 7 bases. There are 19 residues in the CDR3. The V and J ends lost 6 bases and 1 base, in that order; junction bases with no gene match: 17. Germline CDR1 reads MDHEN; CDR2 reads SYDVKM. This CDR3 is CASRPREGMGSMNTGELFF. In DNA form, the CDR3 reads TGTGCCAGCAGACCTAGGGAGGGGATGGGGAGTATGAACACCGGGGAGCTGTTTTTT.

The chain employs TRBV19 and TRBJ2-1; maybe TRBD2 (5 bases). The CDR3 length is 14 residues. The germline V and J ends were trimmed by 5 bases and 9 bases, with 17 bases remaining between them. CDR1 LNHDA and CDR2 SQIVND come from the germline V gene (reference sequence). CDR3 loop: CASSDLIGNLEQFF. CDR3 bases: TGTGCCAGTAGTGATCTGATCGGGAATCTTGAGCAGTTCTTC.

The chain has TRBV19 and TRBJ1-6; TRBD1 matches at 9 bases. CDR3 size: 12 residues. CDR1 is LNHDA, CDR2 SQIVND, per germline (reference sequence). J lost 13 bases, V lost 7 bases, and 5 bases had no gene match. The CDR3 here is CASTGTGYPLHF. The DNA of the CDR3 is TGTGCCAGTACTGGGACAGGGTATCCCCTCCACTTT.

The chain carries TRBV28 and TRBJ2-1; 7 bases fit TRBD2. Germline CDR1 reads MDHEN; CDR2 reads SYDVKM. CDR3 size: 15 residues. Losses at the gene ends were 2 bases for V and 4 bases for J; bases not matched to a gene: 5. Here the CDR3 reads CASSLGRENYNEQFF. In DNA, the CDR3 is TGTGCCAGCAGTTTAGGGCGGGAGAATTACAATGAGCAGTTCTTC.

The chain has TRBV18 and TRBJ1-4, with D hard to call. Germline CDR1 KGHSH, CDR2 LQKENI. V was clipped by 3 bases and J by 4 bases, with 12 bases between them. There are 15 residues in the CDR3. The CDR3 sequence: CASSPSRSLNEKLFF. The CDR3 nucleotides are TGTGCCAGCTCACCTAGCCGGTCCCTTAATGAAAAACTGTTTTTT.

The chain combines TRBV6-6 with TRBJ2-1; the match to TRBD2 covers 15 bases. The CDR3 runs 14 residues. CDR1 is MNHNY and CDR2 is SVGAGI in the germline V gene (reference sequence). V shed 10 bases, J shed 9 bases, and the junction held 7 bases outside the gene matches. Here the CDR3 reads CATGLAGGPGEQFF. The CDR3 nucleotides are TGTGCCACAGGACTAGCGGGAGGGCCTGGTGAGCAGTTCTTC.

The CDR3 is CASSHGQGASITGELFF. DNA for the CDR3: TGTGCCAGCAGCCACGGACAGGGGGCGAGTATAACCGGGGAGCTGTTTTTT. V is TRBV9 and J is TRBJ2-2, with 11 bases that match TRBD1. V gave up 4 bases and J gave up 5 bases; unmatched junction bases: 10. The CDR3 sequence is 17 residues long. CDR1 SGDLS and CDR2 YYNGEE come from the germline V gene.

V is TRBV10-1 and J is TRBJ2-5; D is perhaps TRBD1 (6 bases). CDR3 length equals 18 residues. In germline, CDR1 is WNHNN, CDR2 SYGVQD (reference sequence). V was shortened by 0 bases and J by 7 bases, with 24 bases between the two germline ends. The DNA of the CDR3 is TGCGCCAGCAGTGAGTCGACTTTCAGGGGAGCTGACTTGGGGACCCAGTACTTC. Its translation: CASSESTFRGADLGTQYF.

V usage is TRBV7-2 and J usage is TRBJ2-1; TRBD2 is a possible D gene (5 bases). Germline values: CDR1 SGHTA, CDR2 FQGNSA. Trimming pared 5 bases from V and 6 bases from J, leaving 14 bases between. The CDR3 is 14 residues long. CDR3 amino acids: CASSIGISGNEQFF. For the CDR3, the DNA is TGTGCCAGCAGCATCGGGATTTCGGGCAATGAGCAGTTCTTC.

The CDR3 DNA reads TGTGCCAGCAGCTATGGACGCGGGAGCGCCTACAATGAGCAGTTCTTC. Translating it yields CASSYGRGSAYNEQFF. V is TRBV13 and J is TRBJ2-1; 7 bases align to TRBD2. The J segment lost 2 bases and the V segment lost 4 bases, leaving 8 bases of the junction unmatched. The CDR3 loop spans 16 amino acids. CDR1 and CDR2 from the germline V gene are PRHDT and FYEKMQ (reference sequence).

The chain employs TRBV10-2 and TRBJ1-6; TRBD1 agrees at 10 bases. J lost 9 bases, V lost 5 bases, and 10 bases had no gene match. The germline V gene has CDR1 WSHSY and CDR2 SAAADI. CDR3 length equals 16 residues. The chain's CDR3 is CASSQPRQGAISPLHF. DNA of the CDR3: TGCGCCAGCAGTCAACCAAGACAGGGGGCTATTTCACCCCTCCACTTT.

The chain uses TRBV7-2 and TRBJ2-1, with 10 bases matching TRBD2. Trimming at V came to 5 bases and at J to 14 bases, leaving 6 bases not matched to a gene. The CDR3 consists of 12 residues. Germline V gives CDR1 SGHTA, CDR2 FQGNSA. Here the CDR3 reads CASSPVAGGEFF. CDR3 bases: TGTGCCAGCAGCCCGGTAGCGGGAGGTGAGTTCTTC.

This chain uses TRBV2 with TRBJ2-5; 10 bases align to TRBD2. This CDR3 is built from 14 residues. CDR1 is SNHLY, CDR2 FYNNEI, per germline. V shed 6 bases, J shed 3 bases, and the junction held 4 bases outside the gene matches. The CDR3 sequence: CASSILAGKETQYF. CDR3 coding DNA: TGTGCCAGCAGCATACTAGCGGGGAAAGAGACCCAGTACTTC.

The gene calls are TRBV2 and TRBJ2-7, with D unclear. V lost 6 bases and J lost 11, with 20 bases in between. The germline CDR1 and CDR2 sequences are SNHLY and FYNNEI. The CDR3 is made up of 13 amino acids. CDR3 protein: CASRTAFGPVKYF. CDR3 nucleotides: TGTGCCAGCAGAACAGCCTTTGGGCCCGTGAAGTACTTC.

The J gene is TRBJ1-1, the V gene TRBV11-2, with a tentative D call TRBD1 (6 bases). This CDR3 comprises 18 residues. Between the trimmed V and J ends, which lost 2 bases and 4 bases, there was a span of 23 bases. Germline loops: CDR1 SGHAT, CDR2 FQNNGV. The CDR3 coding sequence is TGTGCCAGCAGCTTATCCGCCACAGGGTCGAAATCATCCACTGAAGCTTTCTTT. This gives the protein CASSLSATGSKSSTEAFF.

The chain links TRBV6-1 to TRBJ1-1; 10 nucleotides line up with TRBD1. V was clipped by 7 bases and J by 5 bases; unmatched bases: 7. Germline-derived CDR1 and CDR2 are MNHNS and SASEGT. The CDR3 loop spans 14 amino acids. The CDR3 region is CASTKGQGGTEAFF. The DNA for the CDR3 is TGTGCCAGCACCAAAGGACAGGGGGGGACTGAAGCTTTCTTT.

This chain connects TRBV9 to TRBJ2-2, with 9 bases that match TRBD2. Germline trimming cut 1 base from V and 6 bases from J; bases unmatched to any gene: 19. The germline CDR1 and CDR2 sequences are SGDLS and YYNGEE. The CDR3 runs to 20 residues. In DNA, the CDR3 is TGTGCCAGCAGCGTAACCCGGGGTAGCGGGAGACCCAAGGACTCCGGGGAGCTGTTTTTT. This translates into CASSVTRGSGRPKDSGELFF.

The chain has TRBV5-1 and TRBJ1-1, with 9 bases aligning to TRBD1. V was clipped by 8 bases and J by 4 bases; unmatched bases: 6. Germline V CDR1 and CDR2: SGHRS, YFSETQ. The CDR3 spans 13 residues. CDR3 sequence (DNA): TGCGCCAGTTCACAGGGGGCCCGCACTGAAGCTTTCTTT. Translating it yields CASSQGARTEAFF.

The chain couples TRBV6-5 to TRBJ2-1; the match to TRBD2 covers 7 bases. CDR1 MNHEY and CDR2 SVGAGI come from the germline V gene. V trimming: 10 bases; J trimming: 9 bases; junction bases outside the gene matches: 12. The CDR3 has 13 amino acids. The CDR3 DNA follows: TGTGCCACTTGGTGGGGGGGTAACGGTGAGCAGTTCTTC. Protein product: CATWWGGNGEQFF.

Concerning this clone: At one boundary the junction diverges from the germline segment, which might be a read error. The chain carries TRBV28 and TRBJ1-5; D is undetermined. CDR3 length equals 13 residues. Germline assignment: CDR1 MDHEN and CDR2 SYDVKM. CDR3 sequence (DNA): TGTGCCAGCAGTTTATCCCCTCGAACAAGGCGGTTTTTT. Translating gives CASSLSPRTRRFF.

The chain combines TRBV9 with TRBJ2-7, with D hard to call. There are 13 residues in the CDR3. CDR1 is SGDLS and CDR2 is YYNGEE in the germline V gene. V lost 3 bases to trimming and J lost 0 bases, with 7 bases between them. The CDR3 protein is CASSAPTSYEQYF. The CDR3 DNA reads TGTGCCAGCAGCGCCCCTACCTCCTACGAGCAGTACTTC.

As DNA, the CDR3 is TGTGCTAGTGGTTTGACCCTAGGGGGGGATAGCAATCAGCCCCAGCATTTT. Its protein product is CASGLTLGGDSNQPQHF. The chain recombines TRBV12-5 with TRBJ1-5, with D perhaps matching TRBD1 (6 bases). The ends were cut back, 2 bases at V and 0 bases at J, with 14 bases in the middle. This CDR3 region has 17 residues. CDR1 and CDR2 from the germline V gene are LGHNT and FRNRAP.

To note about this clone: This CDR3 is also generated by other DNA sequences in the sample. This chain connects TRBV21-1 to TRBJ1-1. TRBV21-1 is termed a pseudogene. CDR3 size: 17 residues. The CDR3 DNA sequence: TGTGCCAGCAGCCTTGGCCGAGACGCGGGGATGAACACTGAAGCTTTCTTT. Translation: CASSLGRDAGMNTEAFF.

The chain uses TRBV5-4 and TRBJ1-2, with 7 bases aligning to TRBD1. The ends lost 4 bases at V and 4 bases at J; junction bases unmatched: 10. Per the germline V gene, CDR1 is SGHNT and CDR2 is YYREEE (reference sequence). The CDR3 totals 15 residues. This chain's CDR3 is CASSPETGNTYGYTF. DNA of the CDR3: TGTGCCAGCAGCCCAGAGACAGGGAACACCTATGGCTACACCTTC.

The chain is built from TRBV7-8 and TRBJ1-5, with D possibly matching TRBD1 (5 bases). Deletions cut 7 bases from V and 5 bases from J, with 15 bases between. The germline V gene encodes CDR1 SGHVS and CDR2 FQNEAQ. The CDR3 has 14 residues. CDR3 DNA: TGTGCCAGCACCCTTAGCGGGGCGGATCAGCCCCAGCATTTT. Protein product: CASTLSGADQPQHF.